The next 12 T cell receptor beta chains were all read from a single sample in a study of T cells in Graves' hyperthyroidism and ophthalmopathy. TCR beta CDR3 regions were amplified from RNA. In the first-round RT-PCR of the TCR CDR3, the HTBI primer set was used. TCRdb redid the calling of the multiplex PCR reads with MiXCR, one entry per CDR3 protein. The table shows roughly 740,000 distinct CDR3 sequences, with about a sixth occurring only once. The sequenced sample consisted of blood. The receptor set was obtained from a young man with Graves' hyperthyroidism.

This clonotype was counted a few times. The chain uses TRBV5-1 and TRBJ1-2, with D hard to call. Germline V gene data show CDR1 as SGHRS and CDR2 as YFSETQ. The CDR3 runs to 13 residues. V lost 1 base and J 8 bases, leaving 12 bases between the germline ends. In DNA, the CDR3 is TGCGCCAGCAGCTTGAGGGCAGCGGGCGGCTACACCTTC. Translating gives CASSLRAAGGYTF. Together with reference TRBV5-1 and TRBJ1-2, the CDR3 gives the full variable domain: KAGVTQTPRYLIKTRGQQVTLSCSPISGHRSVSWYQQTPGQGLQFLFEYFSETQRNKGNFPGRFSGRQFSNSRSEMNVSTLELGDSALYLCASSLRAAGGYTFGSGTRLTVV.

The chain recombines TRBV18 with TRBJ1-1; D unresolved. The CDR3 runs to 12 residues. The germline V and J ends were trimmed by 6 bases and 6 bases, with 11 bases remaining between them. Germline V gives CDR1 KGHSH, CDR2 LQKENI. Written as DNA, the CDR3 is TGTGCCAGCTCGCAGGAGCTGGCTGAAGCTTTCTTT. It specifies CASSQELAEAFF.

The rearrangement uses TRBV18 and TRBJ1-1; D gene unclear. Deletions cut 3 bases from V and 2 bases from J, with 7 bases between. Germline CDR1 and CDR2: KGHSH and LQKENI. The CDR3 spans 13 residues. CDR3 sequence (DNA): TGTGCCAGCTCACCCGAGGCCAACACTGAAGCTTTCTTT. As protein: CASSPEANTEAFF. Full variable domain (rest looked up from reference TRBV18 and TRBJ1-1): NAGVMQNPRHLVRRRGQEARLRCSPMKGHSHVYWYRQLPEEGLKFMVYLQKENIIDESGMPKERFSAEFPKEGPSILRIQQVVRGDSAAYFCASSPEANTEAFFGQGTRLTVV.

This clonotype occurred many times. The V gene is TRBV20-1, the J gene TRBJ2-5, with D perhaps TRBD2 (5 bases). Trimming took off 3 bases at V and 1 base at J, with 6 bases between the two ends. The CDR3 sequence is 12 residues long. Per germline, CDR1 DFQATT and CDR2 SNEGSKA (reference sequence). For the CDR3, the DNA is TGCAGTGCTAGGGACTCCCAAGAGACCCAGTACTTC. Its protein product is CSARDSQETQYF.

The chain employs TRBV4-1 and TRBJ2-2; 9 positions agree with TRBD2. CDR1 MGHRA and CDR2 YSYEKL come from the germline V gene. V trimming: 1 base; J trimming: 5 bases; junction bases outside the gene matches: 8. The CDR3 runs to 17 residues. DNA of the CDR3: TGCGCCAGCAGCCAAGTACGCGCGGGAGGGAGGACCGGGGAGCTGTTTTTT. It encodes CASSQVRAGGRTGELFF.

The chain employs TRBV5-6 and TRBJ2-7, with D perhaps matching TRBD2 (6 bases). The CDR3 has 13 amino acids. Germline CDR1 is SGHDT and CDR2 is YYEEEE. Trimming took off 5 bases at V and 2 bases at J, with 11 bases between the two ends. The CDR3 DNA follows: TGTGCCAGCAGACCGGGACTGACCTACGAGCAGTACTTC. Translated: CASRPGLTYEQYF.

This clonotype has ten or more counts. The J gene is TRBJ2-3, the V gene TRBV2, with 8 bases lining up with TRBD2. The V gene end was trimmed by 10 bases and the J gene end by 1 base; junction bases not matched to a gene: 7. Germline V lookup: CDR1 SNHLY, CDR2 FYNNEI. This CDR3 has 14 residues. The chain's CDR3 is CATGTSRGTDTQYF. DNA for the CDR3: TGTGCCACCGGGACTAGTCGAGGCACAGATACGCAGTATTTT.

With regard to this clonotype: A much larger clone sits a single nucleotide away, making a read error possible. V is TRBV5-1 and J is TRBJ1-1; D unclear. The CDR3 contains 17 residues. Germline V gene data show CDR1 as SGHRS and CDR2 as YFSETQ. V lost 0 bases and J lost 4, with 19 bases in between. For the CDR3, the DNA is TGCGCCAGCAGCTTGGATAGTAGGAGGCCGGGGAGCACTGAAGCTTTCTTT. Translation gives CASSLDSRRPGSTEAFF.

In this sample, this clonotype turned up many times. This chain joins TRBV2 and TRBJ1-1; D uncertain. Germline values: CDR1 SNHLY, CDR2 FYNNEI. The CDR3 has 14 residues. Trimming left V 3 bases short and J 2 bases short, with 10 bases between. The DNA for the CDR3 is TGTGCCAGCAGTGAGACAAACTATAACACTGAAGCTTTCTTT. Protein sequence: CASSETNYNTEAFF.

The table lists this clonotype with many counts. The rearrangement uses TRBV28 and TRBJ2-2; D gene ambiguous. The CDR3 length is 14 residues. Looked up from germline, CDR1 is MDHEN and CDR2 is SYDVKM. V lost 3 bases to trimming and J lost 6 bases, with 11 bases between them. The CDR3 loop is CASSFPTEAGELFF. CDR3 nucleotide sequence: TGTGCCAGCAGTTTTCCGACCGAGGCCGGGGAGCTGTTTTTT.

Only a few counts were recorded for this clonotype. The V gene is TRBV3-1, the J gene TRBJ2-3; tentative D call: TRBD2 (5 bases). Trimming shortened V by 3 bases and J by 0 bases, and 13 bases separated the two germline ends. The CDR3 sequence is 16 residues long. Germline CDR1 LGHDT, CDR2 YNNKEL (reference sequence). The CDR3 loop is CASSQISVSSTDTQYF. CDR3 nucleotide sequence: TGTGCCAGCAGCCAGATTAGCGTTTCTAGCACAGATACGCAGTATTTT.

This clonotype was seen repeatedly, ten times or more. The rearrangement joins TRBV3-1 to TRBJ2-3; 13 nucleotides align to TRBD2. V shed 1 base, J shed 2 bases, and the junction held 6 bases outside the gene matches. CDR3 length: 18 residues. Germline-derived CDR1 and CDR2 are LGHDT and YNNKEL (reference sequence). The CDR3, as DNA: TGTGCCAGCAGCCAAGGGACTAGCGGGGGAACCCTCACAGATACGCAGTATTTT. Amino acids: CASSQGTSGGTLTDTQYF.